The clone carrying this T cell receptor (beta chain) was detected many times. The data originate from a study of T-cell reconstitution after alpha-beta-depleted transplantation in children. Unique molecular identifiers were built into the TCRbeta library. Using its own MiXCR run on the PCR reads, TCRdb lists one record per CDR3 protein. This sample has hundreds of thousands of distinct CDR3 sequences, with over 10% found just once. The CDR3 runs 14 residues. After removal of 4 bases from V and 5 bases from J, the junction contained 9 bases not matched to a gene. Germline-derived CDR1 and CDR2 are SQVTM and ANQGSEA.

Sequenced material: PBMCs, mostly from graft donor cells, taken 360 days after TCRalphabeta/CD19-depleted stem cell transplant. The V and J genes are TRBV29-1 and TRBJ2-3; 7 nucleotides line up with TRBD1. The sequence was collected from a male patient aged 10 to 17 who had a stem cell transplant for acute myeloid leukemia, so the T cells may come from the graft donor. The CDR3: CSVGQGGRRDTQYF. The CDR3, as DNA: TGCAGCGTTGGACAGGGCGGCCGAAGAGATACGCAGTATTTT.